A selection of T cell receptor beta chains follows, all from one sample in a study of blood T cell repertoires in COVID-19. Using immunoSEQ multiplex PCR, the repertoire was profiled, and TCRdb retains in-frame clones only, with some absent. The repertoire has over 200,000 clones, about 88% of them found once; the top ten carry about 5%. The sample was peripheral blood. These receptors were obtained from a woman between 40 and 55 years old with acute or convalescent COVID-19. Both conserved end residues are part of each CDR3. D genes are given only for firm matches.

j_call d_call v_call cdr3_nt cdr3_aa
TRBJ1-6 TRBD1 TRBV10-1 TGCGCCAGCAGCGGGACAGCCAATTCACCCCTCCACTTT CASSGTANSPLHF
TRBJ2-2 - TRBV27 TGTGCCAGCAGTGCCTACGTCACCGGGGAGCTGTTTTTT CASSAYVTGELFF
TRBJ1-2 - TRBV30 TGTGCCTGGAGTAAGACAGGCTACTATGGCTACACCTTC CAWSKTGYYGYTF
TRBJ2-1 TRBD1 TRBV10-1 TGCGCCAGCAGTCCACCAGGACAGGGGGCTCTTTTCGGGCAGTTCTTC CASSPPGQGALFGQFF
TRBJ1-6 - TRBV5-4 TGTGCCAGCAGCGAGATTACAGGGAATTCACCCCTCCACTTT CASSEITGNSPLHF
TRBJ1-2 - TRBV5-1 TGCGCCAGCAGCTTGGAGACAGCCCGAAACTATGGCTACACCTTC CASSLETARNYGYTF
TRBJ1-4 - TRBV7-2 TGTGCCAGCAGCATCAACAGACCAACTAATGAAAAACTGTTTTTT CASSINRPTNEKLFF
TRBJ1-2 - TRBV3-1/TRBV3-2 TGTGCCAGCAGCCCCCCACGGGCGGGGGGCAACTATGGCTACACCTTC CASSPPRAGGNYGYTF
TRBJ2-3 TRBD2 TRBV7-2 TGTGCCAGCAGCTTGACTAGCAGCACAGATACGCAGTATTTT CASSLTSSTDTQYF
TRBJ1-2 - TRBV30 TGTGCCTGGATCCGCGGGACTCTTAACTATGGCTACACCTTC CAWIRGTLNYGYTF
TRBJ1-3 - TRBV4-1 TGCGCCAGCAGCCTGGGGGGGGCTAGGTCTGGAAACACCATATATTTT CASSLGGARSGNTIYF
TRBJ1-1 - TRBV7-3 TGTGCCAGCAGCTTAAGTTCCAGGAACACTGAAGCTTTCTTT CASSLSSRNTEAFF
TRBJ2-3 TRBD2 TRBV29-1 TGCAGCGTCCTCACTAGCGGGGGGGTAGATACGCAGTATTTT CSVLTSGGVDTQYF
TRBJ1-5 TRBD1 TRBV19 TGTGCCAGTAGTGGGGGGACAGGGCATCAGCCCCAGCATTTT CASSGGTGHQPQHF
TRBJ2-1 - TRBV6-5 TGTGCCAGCGCCCGAGGGGGTGGTGGGAATGAGCAGTTCTTC CASARGGGGNEQFF
TRBJ1-2 TRBD1 TRBV6-1 TGTGCCAGCAGTGATATCGGGACAGCTTATGGCTACACCTTC CASSDIGTAYGYTF
TRBJ2-1 TRBD2 TRBV5-6 TGTGCCAGCAGTCGCTCGGGAGGGAGCTCCTACAATGAGCAGTTCTTC CASSRSGGSSYNEQFF
TRBJ2-5 - TRBV15 TGTGCCACCAGCAGAGCCACGAGACAAGAGACCCAGTACTTC CATSRATRQETQYF